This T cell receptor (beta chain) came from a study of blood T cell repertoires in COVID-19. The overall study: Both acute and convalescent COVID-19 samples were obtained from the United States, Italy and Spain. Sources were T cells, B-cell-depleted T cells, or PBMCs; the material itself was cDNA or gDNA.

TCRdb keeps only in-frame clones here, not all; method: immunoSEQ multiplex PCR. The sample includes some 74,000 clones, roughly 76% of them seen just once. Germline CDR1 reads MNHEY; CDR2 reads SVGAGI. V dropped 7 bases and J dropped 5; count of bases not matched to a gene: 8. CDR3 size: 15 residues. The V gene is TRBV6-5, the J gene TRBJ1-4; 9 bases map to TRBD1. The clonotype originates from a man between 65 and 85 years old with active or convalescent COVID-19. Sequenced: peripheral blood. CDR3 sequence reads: CASKDPGTGNEKLFF. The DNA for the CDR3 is TGTGCCAGCAAGGACCCCGGGACAGGGAATGAAAAACTGTTTTTT.